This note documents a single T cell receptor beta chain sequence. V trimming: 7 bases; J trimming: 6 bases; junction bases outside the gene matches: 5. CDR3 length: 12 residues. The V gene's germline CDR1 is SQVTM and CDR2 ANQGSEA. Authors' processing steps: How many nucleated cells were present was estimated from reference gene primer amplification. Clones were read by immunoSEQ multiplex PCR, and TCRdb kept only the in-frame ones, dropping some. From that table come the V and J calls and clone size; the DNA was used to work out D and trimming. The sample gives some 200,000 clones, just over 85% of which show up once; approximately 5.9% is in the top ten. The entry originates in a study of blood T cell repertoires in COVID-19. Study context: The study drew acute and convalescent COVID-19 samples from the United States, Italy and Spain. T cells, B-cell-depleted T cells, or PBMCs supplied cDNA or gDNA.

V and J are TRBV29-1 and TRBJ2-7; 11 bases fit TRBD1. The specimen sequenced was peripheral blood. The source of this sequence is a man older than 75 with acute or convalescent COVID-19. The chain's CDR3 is CSERTGGGEQYF. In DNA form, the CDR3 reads TGCAGCGAACGGACAGGGGGCGGCGAGCAGTACTTC.